This T cell receptor (beta chain) stems from a study of low-dose radiotherapy and immunotherapy resistance in tumors. Alpha- and beta-chain coverage of first-strand cDNA came from TRAV- and TRBV-specific primers. The authors ran around 22 PCR cycles to amplify TCRs with a constant-region primer and V-primer adapter. TCRdb passed the reads through MiXCR, listing each CDR3 protein once. Of some 57,000 distinct CDR3 sequences in the sample, about 23% were seen once. This clonotype is labeled as medium-sized. Time point in this sample: after trial treatment. Treatment noted: LDRT plus nivolumab, ipilimumab, low-dose cyclophosphamide and aspirin (RACIN trial). The TCR originated in a male donor with prostate cancer. Here the sequenced sample was PBMCs, taken after low-dose radiotherapy plus immunotherapy.

Here the CDR3 reads CASSSSGGTTDTQYF. In DNA, the CDR3 is TGTGCCAGCAGCTCCAGCGGGGGCACCACAGATACGCAGTATTTT. The chain combines TRBV5-4 with TRBJ2-3; 8 nucleotides agree with TRBD2. The CDR3 is made up of 15 amino acids. The V and J ends lost 3 bases and 2 bases, in that order; junction bases with no gene match: 5. Per the germline V gene, CDR1 is SGHNT and CDR2 is YYREEE (reference sequence).